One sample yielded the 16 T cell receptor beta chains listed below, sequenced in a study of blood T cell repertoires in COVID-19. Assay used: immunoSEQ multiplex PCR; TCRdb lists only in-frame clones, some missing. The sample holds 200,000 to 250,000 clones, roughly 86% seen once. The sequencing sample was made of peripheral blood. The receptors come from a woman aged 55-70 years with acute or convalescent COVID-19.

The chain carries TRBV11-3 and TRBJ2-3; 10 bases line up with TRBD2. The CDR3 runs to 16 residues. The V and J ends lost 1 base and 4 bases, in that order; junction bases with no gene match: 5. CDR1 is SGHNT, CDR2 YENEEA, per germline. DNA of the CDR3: TGTGCCAGCAGCTTAGGGCTAGCGGGAGTTGCAGATACGCAGTATTTT. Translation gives CASSLGLAGVADTQYF.

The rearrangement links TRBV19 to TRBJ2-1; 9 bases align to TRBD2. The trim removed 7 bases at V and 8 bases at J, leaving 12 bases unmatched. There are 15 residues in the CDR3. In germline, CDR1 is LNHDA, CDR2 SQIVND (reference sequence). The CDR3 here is CASKEAGGASDEQFF. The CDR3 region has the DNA TGTGCCAGTAAAGAGGCGGGGGGGGCCTCCGATGAGCAGTTCTTC.

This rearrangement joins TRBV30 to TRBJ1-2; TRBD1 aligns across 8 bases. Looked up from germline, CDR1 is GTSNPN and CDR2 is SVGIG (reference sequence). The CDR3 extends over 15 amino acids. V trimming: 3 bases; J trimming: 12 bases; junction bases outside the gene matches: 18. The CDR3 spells CAWRGRTGSFSTHTF. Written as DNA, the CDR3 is TGTGCCTGGAGGGGACGGACAGGGAGTTTTTCTACGCACACCTTC.

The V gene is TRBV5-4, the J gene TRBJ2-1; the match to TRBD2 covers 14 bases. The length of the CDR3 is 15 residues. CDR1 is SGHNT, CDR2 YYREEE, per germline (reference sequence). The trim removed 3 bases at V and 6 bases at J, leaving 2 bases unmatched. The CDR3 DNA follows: TGTGCCAGCAGCTATGGACTAGCGGGGGGCAATGAGCAGTTCTTC. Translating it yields CASSYGLAGGNEQFF.

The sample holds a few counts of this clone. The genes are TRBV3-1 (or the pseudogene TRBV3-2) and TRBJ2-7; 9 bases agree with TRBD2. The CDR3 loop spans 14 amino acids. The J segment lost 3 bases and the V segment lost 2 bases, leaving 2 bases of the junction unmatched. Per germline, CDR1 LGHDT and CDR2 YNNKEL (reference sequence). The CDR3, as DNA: TGTGCCAGCAGCCAAAGCGGGAGGAACTACGAGCAGTACTTC. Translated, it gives CASSQSGRNYEQYF.

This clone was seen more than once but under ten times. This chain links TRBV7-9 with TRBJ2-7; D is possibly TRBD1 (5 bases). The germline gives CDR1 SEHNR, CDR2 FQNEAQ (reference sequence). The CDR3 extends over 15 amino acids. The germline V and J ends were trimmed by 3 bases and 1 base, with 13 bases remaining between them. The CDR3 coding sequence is TGTGCCAGCAGCTTCATGACAGTGGGGTCCTACGAGCAGTACTTC. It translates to CASSFMTVGSYEQYF.

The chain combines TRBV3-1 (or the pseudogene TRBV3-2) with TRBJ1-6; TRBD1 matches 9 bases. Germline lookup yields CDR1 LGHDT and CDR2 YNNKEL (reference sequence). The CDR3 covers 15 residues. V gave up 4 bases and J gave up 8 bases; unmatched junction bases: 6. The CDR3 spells CASSLRDRDDSPLHF. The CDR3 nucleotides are TGTGCCAGCAGCCTCCGGGACAGGGATGATTCACCCCTCCACTTT.

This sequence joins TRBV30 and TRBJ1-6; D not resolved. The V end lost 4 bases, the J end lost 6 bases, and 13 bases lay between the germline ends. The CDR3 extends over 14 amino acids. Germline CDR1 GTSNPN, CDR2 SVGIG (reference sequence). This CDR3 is CAWTWGVANSPLHF. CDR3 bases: TGTGCCTGGACTTGGGGAGTCGCTAATTCACCCCTCCACTTT.

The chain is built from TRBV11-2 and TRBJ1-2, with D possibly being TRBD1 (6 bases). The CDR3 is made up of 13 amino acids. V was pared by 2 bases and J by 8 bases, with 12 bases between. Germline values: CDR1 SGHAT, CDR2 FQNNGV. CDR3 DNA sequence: TGTGCCAGCAGCTTAATAACAGGGTGGGGCTACACCTTC. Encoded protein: CASSLITGWGYTF.

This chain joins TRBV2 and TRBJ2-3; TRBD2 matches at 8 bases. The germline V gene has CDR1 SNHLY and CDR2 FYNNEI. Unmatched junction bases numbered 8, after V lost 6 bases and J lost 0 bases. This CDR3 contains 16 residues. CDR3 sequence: CASSGGVGHSTDTQYF. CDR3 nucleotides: TGTGCCAGCAGCGGGGGGGTGGGGCACAGCACAGATACGCAGTATTTT.

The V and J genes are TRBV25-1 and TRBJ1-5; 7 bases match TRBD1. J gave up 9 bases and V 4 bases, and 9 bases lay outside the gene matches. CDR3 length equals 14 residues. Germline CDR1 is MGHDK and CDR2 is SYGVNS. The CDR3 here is CASSGFGQAGPQHF. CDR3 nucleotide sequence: TGTGCCAGCAGTGGTTTCGGACAGGCAGGGCCCCAGCATTTT.

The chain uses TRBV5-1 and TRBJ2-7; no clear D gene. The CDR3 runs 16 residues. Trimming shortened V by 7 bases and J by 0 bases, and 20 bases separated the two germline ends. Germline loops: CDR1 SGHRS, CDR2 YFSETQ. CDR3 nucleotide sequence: TGCGCCAGCTCCTTGGAACCGGCGGCTACCTCCTACGAGCAGTACTTC. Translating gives CASSLEPAATSYEQYF.

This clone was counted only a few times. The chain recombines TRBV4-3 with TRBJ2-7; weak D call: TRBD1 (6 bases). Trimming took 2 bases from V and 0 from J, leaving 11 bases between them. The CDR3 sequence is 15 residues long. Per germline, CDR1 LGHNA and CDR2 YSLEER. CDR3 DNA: TGCGCCAGCAGCCAACTTCAGGGGCCCTCCTACGAGCAGTACTTC. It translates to CASSQLQGPSYEQYF.

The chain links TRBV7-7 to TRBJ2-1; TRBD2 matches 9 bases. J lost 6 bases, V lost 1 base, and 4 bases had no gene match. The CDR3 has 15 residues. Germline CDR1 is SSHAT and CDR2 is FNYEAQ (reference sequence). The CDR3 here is CASSLGGLAINEQFF. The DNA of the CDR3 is TGTGCCAGCAGCTTAGGAGGACTAGCGATCAATGAGCAGTTCTTC.

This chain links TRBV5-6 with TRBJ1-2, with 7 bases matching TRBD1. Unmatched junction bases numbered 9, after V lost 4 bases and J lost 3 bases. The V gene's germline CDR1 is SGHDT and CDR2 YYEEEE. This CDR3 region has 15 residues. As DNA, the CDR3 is TGTGCCAGCAGCCTGGAGACAGGGATTTACTATGGCTACACCTTC. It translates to CASSLETGIYYGYTF.

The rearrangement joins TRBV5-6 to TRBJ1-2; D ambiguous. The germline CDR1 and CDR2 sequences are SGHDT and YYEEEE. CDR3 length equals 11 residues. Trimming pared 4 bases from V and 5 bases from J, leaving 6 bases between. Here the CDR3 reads CASSREYGYTF. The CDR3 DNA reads TGTGCCAGCAGCCGGGAATATGGCTACACCTTC.